These 5 T cell receptor beta chains share one sample of origin, sequenced in a study of identifying expanded T cells in peripheral blood. Using immunoSEQ multiplex PCR, the repertoire was profiled, and TCRdb retains in-frame clones only, with some absent. The sample includes 100,000 or so clones, approximately 90% of them seen just once. The specimen sequenced was blood. Receptors originate from a person aged 18 to 75 in good health.

The genes are TRBV7-2 and TRBJ1-6; D not resolved. V gave up 2 bases and J gave up 8 bases, with 13 bases separating them. CDR1 SGHTA and CDR2 FQGNSA come from the germline V gene. CDR3 length equals 15 residues. Written as DNA, the CDR3 is TGTGCCAGCAGCTTATGGCGGCCCCCTGATTCACCCCTCCACTTT. This gives the protein CASSLWRPPDSPLHF.

The chain joins TRBV2 to TRBJ2-3; 10 nucleotides agree with TRBD1. This CDR3 is built from 15 residues. Germline CDR1 is SNHLY and CDR2 is FYNNEI. Trimming at V came to 6 bases and at J to 3 bases, leaving 6 bases not matched to a gene. The DNA of the CDR3 is TGTGCCAGCAGCCCAGACAGGGGGCGGACAGATACGCAGTATTTT. It codes for CASSPDRGRTDTQYF. The variable domain in full, with the rest retrieved from reference TRBV2 and TRBJ2-3, is EPEVTQTPSHQVTQMGQEVILRCVPISNHLYFYWYRQILGQKVEFLVSFYNNEISEKSEIFDDQFSVERPDGSNFTLKIRSTKLEDSAMYFCASSPDRGRTDTQYFGPGTRLTVL.

This clone was found once. The gene calls are TRBV4-1 and TRBJ1-2, with D tentatively TRBD1 (6 bases). The V end was cut by 3 bases, the J end by 4 bases, with 18 bases between. The CDR3 has 16 residues. CDR1 is MGHRA, CDR2 YSYEKL, per germline. CDR3 sequence: CASSQALGQPFYGYTF. CDR3 DNA: TGCGCCAGCAGCCAGGCCCTCGGACAGCCCTTCTATGGCTACACCTTC.

The chain uses TRBV9 and TRBJ1-2, with TRBD1 identical over 8 bases. This CDR3 is 14 amino acids long. The V and J ends lost 3 bases and 1 base, in that order; junction bases with no gene match: 2. Germline loops: CDR1 SGDLS, CDR2 YYNGEE. DNA of the CDR3: TGTGCCAGCAGCGGGACAGGGTTTAACTATGGCTACACCTTC. Translation gives CASSGTGFNYGYTF.

In regard to this clone: One end of the junction fails to match germline, which may point to a read error. This chain's CDR3 is CASSLAGESEVF. CDR3 DNA: TGTGCCAGCAGCTTAGCTGGGGAAAGTGAGGTCTTT. The rearrangement uses TRBV7-8 and TRBJ1-1, with no clear D. CDR3 length equals 12 residues. Per germline, CDR1 SGHVS and CDR2 FQNEAQ.